A selection of T cell receptor beta chains follows, all from one sample in a study of STAT3 mutations in large granular lymphocyte leukemia. Repertoires were generated with immunoSEQ multiplex PCR, while TCRdb's copy carries only in-frame clones and drops some. Of roughly 30,000 clones detected, 70% to 80% appear once; the ten largest clones hold approximately 30%. The sequencing input was peripheral blood mononuclear cells. The receptors originated from a woman aged 45-65 years with T-cell large granular lymphocyte leukemia. Some clones in this sample may be carry-over from other donors' samples. CDR3s include the opening cysteine and the closing phenylalanine or tryptophan. A D gene is named only where the DNA matches it firmly. Clone sizes are given selectively: once, few, many, or a class where the clone is expanded.

>TRBV5-5|TRBD1|TRBJ1-4|NA
CASSLSDRGSEKLFF
TGTGCCAGCAGCTTGTCGGACAGGGGAAGCGAAAAACTGTTTTTT
>TRBV28|NA|TRBJ2-2|NA
CASSFQGRDTGELFF
TGTGCCAGCAGTTTCCAGGGGAGGGACACCGGGGAGCTGTTTTTT
>TRBV6-6|TRBD2|TRBJ2-1|NA
CASSGTRRRNEQFF
TGTGCCAGCAGTGGGACTAGGCGTCGCAATGAGCAGTTCTTC
>TRBV6-5|NA|TRBJ1-5|NA
CASSYSSRGSNQPQHF
TGTGCCAGCAGTTACTCTTCCAGGGGTAGCAATCAGCCCCAGCATTTT
>TRBV28|TRBD1|TRBJ1-1|NA
CASRLQGPNTEAFF
TGTGCCAGCAGATTACAGGGGCCGAACACTGAAGCTTTCTTT
>TRBV28|NA|TRBJ1-4|few
CASSSPPFGKLFF
TGTGCCAGCAGTTCTCCCCCTTTCGGAAAACTGTTTTTT
>TRBV27|NA|TRBJ2-7|NA
CASSYSGLMISYEQYF
TGTGCCAGCAGTTACTCGGGACTCATGATCTCCTACGAGCAGTACTTC
>TRBV18|NA|TRBJ1-2|NA
CASSPAGDNYGYTF
TGTGCCAGCTCACCGGCAGGCGATAACTATGGCTACACCTTC
>TRBV29-1|TRBD1|TRBJ1-1|NA
CSGRQGGRSEAFF
TGCAGCGGACGACAGGGCGGACGATCTGAAGCTTTCTTT
>TRBV6-5|NA|TRBJ1-5|NA
CASSRMRNQPQHF
TGTGCCAGCAGTCGAATGAGGAATCAGCCCCAGCATTTT
>TRBV30|NA|TRBJ2-5|few
CAWSFPRQWETQYF
TGTGCCTGGAGTTTCCCTCGGCAATGGGAGACCCAGTACTTC
>TRBV29-1|NA|TRBJ2-7|NA
CSVHTARGSYEQYF
TGCAGCGTCCATACCGCTAGAGGGTCCTACGAGCAGTACTTC
>TRBV29-1|NA|TRBJ2-3|NA
CSAGRLLTDTQYF
TGCAGCGCCGGTAGGCTTCTCACGGATACGCAGTATTTT
>TRBV27|TRBD1|TRBJ1-2|NA
CASSLKQGAGYGYTF
TGTGCCAGCAGTTTGAAACAGGGGGCAGGCTATGGCTACACCTTC
>TRBV11-2|TRBD1|TRBJ2-7|NA
CASSYDRGGSYEQYF
TGTGCCAGCAGCTACGACAGGGGGGGGTCCTACGAGCAGTACTTC
>TRBV5-1|NA|TRBJ2-7|few
CASRPAVSSYEQYF
TGCGCCAGCAGACCGGCGGTGAGCTCCTACGAGCAGTACTTC
>TRBV28|NA|TRBJ1-5|NA
CASSTPLRTANQPQHF
TGTGCCAGCAGTACCCCCCTTAGGACAGCCAATCAGCCCCAGCATTTT
>TRBV18|TRBD1|TRBJ2-7|NA
CASSGQGAVGYEQYF
TGTGCCAGCTCTGGACAGGGGGCGGTTGGCTACGAGCAGTACTTC
>TRBV28|NA|TRBJ2-5|NA
CASSFGGGAKTQYF
TGTGCCAGCAGTTTTGGAGGGGGCGCGAAGACCCAGTACTTC
>TRBV30|NA|TRBJ2-4|few
CAWSTSTRAKNIQYF
TGTGCCTGGAGTACCTCAACCCGAGCCAAAAACATTCAGTACTTC
>TRBV7-3|TRBD1|TRBJ1-1|NA
CASSRQGNTEAFF
TGTGCCAGCAGTCGACAGGGAAACACTGAAGCTTTCTTT
>TRBV18|NA|TRBJ1-1|NA
CASSPSKGEAFF
TGTGCCAGCTCACCGAGTAAGGGGGAAGCTTTCTTT